This entry lists 18 T cell receptor beta chains sequenced from one sample in a study of human T cells and chemical hapten exposure. As to time point: pre-sensitization, week 0. Treatment noted: therapeutic diphenylcyclopropenone sensitization with weekly scalp DPC. TCRdb fed the RACE reads into MiXCR, producing one record per CDR3 protein. The table has about 260,000 distinct CDR3 sequences, 7% to 10% seen once. The sample here was whole blood, taken in connection with sensitization to the hapten diphenylcyclopropenone (DPC). These receptors all come from a woman in her thirties or forties with alopecia areata. Some clones in this sample may be carry-over from other donors' samples.

A few counts support this clonotype. The chain recombines TRBV12-3 or TRBV12-4 with TRBJ2-2; 9 nucleotides line up with TRBD2. The length of the CDR3 is 14 residues. V dropped 1 base and J dropped 6; count of bases not matched to a gene: 0. The DNA for the CDR3 is TGTGCCAGCAGTTTAGGCGGGAGGGCCGGGGAGCTGTTTTTT. This encodes CASSLGGRAGELFF.

This clonotype has at least ten counts. This chain connects TRBV10-3 to TRBJ1-3, with a weak D call TRBD1 (5 bases). This CDR3 region has 17 residues. Trimming took off 2 bases at V and 0 bases at J, with 14 bases between the two ends. Germline CDR1 is ENHRY and CDR2 is SYGVKD. CDR3 in amino acids: CAISEDRQYYSGNTIYF. The CDR3 DNA reads TGTGCCATCAGTGAGGATAGACAGTACTACTCTGGAAACACCATATATTTT.

The chain is built from TRBV27 and TRBJ1-5; 7 bases match TRBD1. The CDR3 loop spans 15 amino acids. Germline V gene sequence: CDR1 MNHEY, CDR2 SMNVEV (reference sequence). With V trimmed by 2 bases and J by 4 bases, 5 bases remained unmatched. DNA for the CDR3: TGTGCCAGCAGTTTAGAGGGGGCGGGAAATCAGCCCCAGCATTTT. This sequence encodes CASSLEGAGNQPQHF.

There are many counts of this clonotype. V usage is TRBV20-1 and J usage is TRBJ1-1; possible D gene TRBD1, 6 bases. V lost 3 bases and J lost 2, with 10 bases in between. The CDR3 covers 13 residues. Germline assignment: CDR1 DFQATT and CDR2 SNEGSKA (reference sequence). The CDR3 loop is CSARDSSNTEAFF. The CDR3 DNA is TGCAGTGCTAGGGACAGCTCAAACACTGAAGCTTTCTTT.

V and J are TRBV6-6 and TRBJ2-2; no definite D call. The germline CDR1 and CDR2 sequences are MNHNY and SVGAGI (reference sequence). This CDR3 is built from 14 residues. V was cut by 0 bases and J by 2 bases, with 4 bases left in between. The CDR3 DNA reads TGTGCCAGCAGTTACTCTTCTAACACCGGGGAGCTGTTTTTT. This gives the protein CASSYSSNTGELFF.

Many counts were recorded for this clonotype. The chain joins TRBV6-1 to TRBJ2-3; 8 bases agree with TRBD1. Trimming took 4 bases from V and 0 from J; bases not matched to a gene: 3. The CDR3 is 15 residues long. CDR1 and CDR2 (germline): MNHNS, SASEGT. CDR3 residues: CASSVRTGSTDTQYF. The CDR3 DNA is TGTGCCAGCAGTGTCCGGACAGGGAGCACAGATACGCAGTATTTT.

The chain employs TRBV4-3 and TRBJ1-2; D unresolved. This CDR3 is 15 amino acids long. Trimming took off 0 bases at V and 6 bases at J, with 14 bases between the two ends. The germline gives CDR1 LGHNA, CDR2 YSLEER. The CDR3 is CASSQDWREAHGYTF. CDR3 DNA: TGCGCCAGCAGCCAAGATTGGAGGGAAGCGCATGGCTACACCTTC.

This clonotype occurred many times. V usage is TRBV7-2 and J usage is TRBJ1-5; TRBD1 agrees at 7 bases. V dropped 5 bases and J dropped 5; count of bases not matched to a gene: 6. CDR3 length: 14 amino acids. Germline values: CDR1 SGHTA, CDR2 FQGNSA. The CDR3 here is CASSLNQGDQPQHF. The CDR3 DNA sequence: TGTGCCAGCAGCCTGAACCAGGGGGATCAGCCCCAGCATTTT.

The sample holds many counts of this clonotype. This rearrangement joins TRBV11-2 to TRBJ1-2, with TRBD1 matching over 8 bases. V trimming: 3 bases; J trimming: 8 bases; junction bases outside the gene matches: 2. The V gene's germline CDR1 is SGHAT and CDR2 FQNNGV. The CDR3 loop spans 12 amino acids. The CDR3 is CASSFQGAGYTF. The CDR3 nucleotides read TGTGCCAGCAGCTTTCAGGGGGCCGGCTACACCTTC.

V gene TRBV20-1 combines with J gene TRBJ2-3, with 7 bases lining up with TRBD2. Trimming removed 6 bases from V and 0 bases from J; junction bases left unmatched: 6. Per the germline V gene, CDR1 is DFQATT and CDR2 is SNEGSKA (reference sequence). The CDR3 totals 14 residues. CDR3 bases: TGCAGTGCCGGAGCGGGGCTTAGCACAGATACGCAGTATTTT. Protein product: CSAGAGLSTDTQYF.

The V call is TRBV7-2, the J call TRBJ1-3, with 9 nucleotides matching TRBD1. The germline CDR1 and CDR2 sequences are SGHTA and FQGNSA. The CDR3 runs to 17 residues. V was pared by 3 bases and J by 4 bases, with 10 bases of the junction left unmatched. The DNA for the CDR3 is TGTGCCAGCAGCTTCGGGACAGGGCACCCGGGAGGAAACACCATATATTTT. It yields the protein CASSFGTGHPGGNTIYF. Full variable domain (missing parts from reference TRBV7-2 and TRBJ1-3): GAGVSQSPSNKVTEKGKDVELRCDPISGHTALYWYRQSLGQGLEFLIYFQGNSAPDKSGLPSDRFSAERTGGSVSTLTIQRTQQEDSAVYLCASSFGTGHPGGNTIYFGEGSWLTVV.

Judged by abundance, this clonotype is medium-sized. CDR3 sequence: CASSPSGSPDTQYF. In nucleotides, the CDR3 is TGTGCCAGCAGCCCCAGCGGGAGTCCGGATACGCAGTATTTT. The chain combines TRBV7-9 with TRBJ2-3, with 8 bases matching TRBD2. The germline V gene encodes CDR1 SEHNR and CDR2 FQNEAQ (reference sequence). The ends lost 5 bases at V and 6 bases at J; junction bases unmatched: 7. The CDR3 loop spans 14 amino acids.

This clonotype has a handful of counts. This rearrangement joins TRBV6-2 or TRBV6-3 to TRBJ2-3, with D possibly being TRBD1 (6 bases). The germline V and J ends were trimmed by 5 bases and 2 bases, with 14 bases remaining between them. The CDR3 covers 15 residues. Looked up from germline, CDR1 is MNHEY and CDR2 is SVGEGT. CDR3: CASSGQTVYTDTQYF. CDR3 bases: TGTGCCAGCAGTGGACAGACCGTATACACAGATACGCAGTATTTT.

There are many counts of this clonotype. The rearrangement links TRBV29-1 to TRBJ2-1; D call uncertain. CDR3 length equals 11 residues. The V and J ends lost 6 bases and 2 bases respectively, with 5 bases between them. The germline V gene encodes CDR1 SQVTM and CDR2 ANQGSEA. This CDR3 is CSVPTYNEQFF. CDR3 DNA sequence: TGCAGCGTGCCGACCTACAATGAGCAGTTCTTC.

This chain links TRBV28 with TRBJ2-7, with D perhaps TRBD1 (6 bases). Trimming shortened V by 11 bases and J by 1 base, and 12 bases separated the two germline ends. The CDR3 consists of 12 residues. Per germline, CDR1 MDHEN and CDR2 SYDVKM. Here the CDR3 DNA reads TGTGCCTCCTGGACAGCTTCCTACGAGCAGTACTTC. This sequence encodes CASWTASYEQYF.

The J gene is TRBJ1-5, the V gene TRBV6-5; maybe TRBD1 (6 bases). Trimming shortened V by 5 bases and J by 7 bases, and 12 bases separated the two germline ends. CDR1 and CDR2 (germline): MNHEY, SVGAGI. The CDR3 is 13 residues long. The CDR3 nucleotides read TGTGCCAGCAGTAGGGTACAGGGACAGCCCCAGCATTTT. Translating it yields CASSRVQGQPQHF.

J is TRBJ1-6 and V is TRBV4-2; 8 bases map to TRBD1. From germline, CDR1 is LGHNA and CDR2 YNFKEQ. Unmatched junction bases numbered 7, after V lost 4 bases and J lost 8 bases. The CDR3 contains 15 residues. The CDR3 here is CASSPRTGYDSPLHF. The CDR3 region has the DNA TGTGCCAGCAGCCCGCGGACAGGGTATGATTCACCCCTCCACTTT.

This clonotype was seen repeatedly, ten times or more. This rearrangement joins TRBV27 to TRBJ2-3, with D possibly being TRBD1 (5 bases). Germline-derived CDR1 and CDR2 are MNHEY and SMNVEV (reference sequence). CDR3 size: 18 residues. V lost 0 bases and J 4 bases, leaving 20 bases between the germline ends. The CDR3 sequence: CASSLSPMIRGRADTQYF. CDR3 in DNA: TGTGCCAGCAGTTTATCGCCCATGATAAGGGGCAGGGCAGATACGCAGTATTTT.